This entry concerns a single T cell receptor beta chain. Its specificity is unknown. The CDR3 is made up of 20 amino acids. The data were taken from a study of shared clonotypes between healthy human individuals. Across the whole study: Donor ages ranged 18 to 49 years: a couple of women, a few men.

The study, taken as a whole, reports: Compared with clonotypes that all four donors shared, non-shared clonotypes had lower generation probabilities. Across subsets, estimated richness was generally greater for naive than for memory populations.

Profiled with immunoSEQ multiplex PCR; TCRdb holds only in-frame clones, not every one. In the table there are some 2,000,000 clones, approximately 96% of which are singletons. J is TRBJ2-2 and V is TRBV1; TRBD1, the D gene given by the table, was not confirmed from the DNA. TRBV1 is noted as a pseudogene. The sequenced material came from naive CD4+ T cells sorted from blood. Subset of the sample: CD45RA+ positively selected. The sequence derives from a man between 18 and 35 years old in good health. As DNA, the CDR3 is TGCACCAGCAGCCCCCGAGGGTGGCAGGGGGCCATGGTGAGCACCGGGGAGCTGTTTTTT. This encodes CTSSPRGWQGAMVSTGELFF.